This TCR beta chain was obtained from a study of T cells in Graves' hyperthyroidism and ophthalmopathy. Germline loops: CDR1 DFQATT, CDR2 SNEGSKA (reference sequence). The CDR3 length is 15 residues. V shed 3 bases, J shed 1 base, and the junction held 3 bases outside the gene matches. TCR beta CDR3 sequences were amplified from RNA transcripts. Primed by the HTBI set, a first-round RT-PCR was run on the TCR CDR3. TCRdb redid the calling of the multiplex PCR reads with MiXCR, one entry per CDR3 protein. The sample lists 490,000 or so distinct CDR3 sequences, around 16% occurring once. Study-level points and caveats: Most clonotypes that expanded in the thyroid above 0.001 also showed up in blood. Stable hyperthyroidism was told apart from ophthalmopathy by a model built on 13 V-J features.

Many counts were recorded for this clonotype. What it binds is not known. Used for diagnoses were clinical symptoms, serum thyroxine and TRAb, thyroid ultrasound and orbital computed tomography. Sequencing input: blood. This chain links TRBV20-1 with TRBJ2-7; 13 bases map to TRBD2. The TCR comes from a woman under 40 with Graves' ophthalmopathy. CDR3 DNA sequence: TGCAGTGCTAGGGGACTAGCGGGACCTTCCTACGAGCAGTACTTC. Translating gives CSARGLAGPSYEQYF.